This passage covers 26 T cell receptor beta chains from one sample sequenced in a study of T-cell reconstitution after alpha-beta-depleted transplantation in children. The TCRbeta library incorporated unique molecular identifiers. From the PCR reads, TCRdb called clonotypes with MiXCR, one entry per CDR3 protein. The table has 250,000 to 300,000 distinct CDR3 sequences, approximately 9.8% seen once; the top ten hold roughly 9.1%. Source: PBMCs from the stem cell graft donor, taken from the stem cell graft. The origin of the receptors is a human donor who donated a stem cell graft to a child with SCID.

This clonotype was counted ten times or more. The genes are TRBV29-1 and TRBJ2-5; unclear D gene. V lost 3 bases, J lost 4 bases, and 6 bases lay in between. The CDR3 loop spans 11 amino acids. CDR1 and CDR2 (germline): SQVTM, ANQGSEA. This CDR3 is CSVDVGETQYF. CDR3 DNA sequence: TGCAGCGTTGACGTTGGAGAGACCCAGTACTTC.

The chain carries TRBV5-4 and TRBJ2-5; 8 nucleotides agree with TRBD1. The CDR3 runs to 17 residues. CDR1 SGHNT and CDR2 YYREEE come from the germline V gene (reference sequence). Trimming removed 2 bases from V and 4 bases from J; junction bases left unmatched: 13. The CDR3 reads CASSFEGAGGAGETQYF. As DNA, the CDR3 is TGTGCCAGCAGCTTCGAAGGGGCAGGGGGCGCGGGAGAGACCCAGTACTTC.

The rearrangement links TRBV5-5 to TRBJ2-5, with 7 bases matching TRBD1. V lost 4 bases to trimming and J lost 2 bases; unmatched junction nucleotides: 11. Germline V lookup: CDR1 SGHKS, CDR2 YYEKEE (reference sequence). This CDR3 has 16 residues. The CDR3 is CASSLRDSRIQETQYF. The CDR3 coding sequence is TGTGCCAGCAGCCTGAGGGACAGCCGAATACAAGAGACCCAGTACTTC.

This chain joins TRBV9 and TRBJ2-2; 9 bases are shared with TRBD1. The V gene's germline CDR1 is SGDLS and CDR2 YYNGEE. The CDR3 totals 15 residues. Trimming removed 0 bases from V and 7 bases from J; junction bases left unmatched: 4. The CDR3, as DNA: TGTGCCAGCAGCGTAGATCGGACAGGGGTCGGGGAGCTGTTTTTT. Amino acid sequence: CASSVDRTGVGELFF.

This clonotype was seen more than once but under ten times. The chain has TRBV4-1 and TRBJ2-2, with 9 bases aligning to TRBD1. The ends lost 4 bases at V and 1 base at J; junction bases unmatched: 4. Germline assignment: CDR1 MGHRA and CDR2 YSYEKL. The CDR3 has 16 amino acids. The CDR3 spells CASSREGQGNTGELFF. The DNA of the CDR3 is TGCGCCAGCAGCCGCGAGGGACAGGGGAACACCGGGGAGCTGTTTTTT.

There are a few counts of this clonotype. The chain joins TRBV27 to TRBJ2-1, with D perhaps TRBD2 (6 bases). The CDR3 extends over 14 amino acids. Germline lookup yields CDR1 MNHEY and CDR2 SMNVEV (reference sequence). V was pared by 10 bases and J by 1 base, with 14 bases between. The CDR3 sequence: CATLRDVSYNEQFF. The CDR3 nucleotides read TGTGCCACCCTGCGGGACGTGTCCTACAATGAGCAGTTCTTC.

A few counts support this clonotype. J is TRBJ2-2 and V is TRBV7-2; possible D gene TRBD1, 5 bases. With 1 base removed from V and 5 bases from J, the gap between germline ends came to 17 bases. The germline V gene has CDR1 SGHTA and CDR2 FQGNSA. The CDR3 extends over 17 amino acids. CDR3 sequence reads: CASSLVTGRSGTGELFF. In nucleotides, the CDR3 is TGTGCCAGCAGCTTAGTCACAGGCAGAAGTGGTACCGGGGAGCTGTTTTTT.

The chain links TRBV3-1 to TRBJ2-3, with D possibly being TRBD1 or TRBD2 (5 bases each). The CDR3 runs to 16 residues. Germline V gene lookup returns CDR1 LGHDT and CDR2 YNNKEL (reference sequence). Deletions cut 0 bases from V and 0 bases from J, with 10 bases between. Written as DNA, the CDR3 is TGTGCCAGCAGCCAAGATCTGGGACCTAGCACAGATACGCAGTATTTT. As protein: CASSQDLGPSTDTQYF.

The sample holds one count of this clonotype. CDR3 in DNA: TGTGCCAGCAGCCAGGAGGTGACATGGACAGATACGCAGTATTTT. This translates into CASSQEVTWTDTQYF. The V gene is TRBV3-1, the J gene TRBJ2-3, with a weak D call TRBD2 (5 bases). This CDR3 is built from 15 residues. With 3 bases removed from V and 3 bases from J, the gap between germline ends came to 13 bases. In germline, CDR1 is LGHDT, CDR2 YNNKEL (reference sequence).

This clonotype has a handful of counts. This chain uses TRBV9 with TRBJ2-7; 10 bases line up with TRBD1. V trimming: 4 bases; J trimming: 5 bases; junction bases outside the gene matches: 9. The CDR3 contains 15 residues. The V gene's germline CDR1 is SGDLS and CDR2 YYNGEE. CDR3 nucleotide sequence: TGTGCCAGCAGCATCATGGGACAGGGGTCTAACGAGCAGTACTTC. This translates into CASSIMGQGSNEQYF.

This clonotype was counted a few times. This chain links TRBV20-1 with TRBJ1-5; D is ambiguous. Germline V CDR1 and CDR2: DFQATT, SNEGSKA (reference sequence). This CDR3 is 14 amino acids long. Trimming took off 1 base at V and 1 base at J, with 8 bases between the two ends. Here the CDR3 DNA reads TGCAGTGCTAGAGCGGGGATGAGCAATCAGCCCCAGCATTTT. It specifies CSARAGMSNQPQHF.

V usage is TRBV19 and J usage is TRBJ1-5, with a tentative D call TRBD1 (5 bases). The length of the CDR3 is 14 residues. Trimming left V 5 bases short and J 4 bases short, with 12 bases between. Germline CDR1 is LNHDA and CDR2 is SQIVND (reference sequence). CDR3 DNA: TGTGCCAGTAGTGTCGACAGTTTTAATCAGCCCCAGCATTTT. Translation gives CASSVDSFNQPQHF.

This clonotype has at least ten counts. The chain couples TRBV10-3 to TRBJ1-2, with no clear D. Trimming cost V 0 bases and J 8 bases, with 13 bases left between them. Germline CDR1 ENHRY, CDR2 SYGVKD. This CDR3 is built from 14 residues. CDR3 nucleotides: TGTGCCATCAGTGAGTCGACTCGGGAATACGGCTACACCTTC. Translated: CAISESTREYGYTF.

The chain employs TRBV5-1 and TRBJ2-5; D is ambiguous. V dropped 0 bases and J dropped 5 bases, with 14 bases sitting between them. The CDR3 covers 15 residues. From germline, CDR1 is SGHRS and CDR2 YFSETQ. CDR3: CASSLEGRPWETQYF. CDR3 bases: TGCGCCAGCAGCTTGGAAGGCAGGCCCTGGGAGACCCAGTACTTC.

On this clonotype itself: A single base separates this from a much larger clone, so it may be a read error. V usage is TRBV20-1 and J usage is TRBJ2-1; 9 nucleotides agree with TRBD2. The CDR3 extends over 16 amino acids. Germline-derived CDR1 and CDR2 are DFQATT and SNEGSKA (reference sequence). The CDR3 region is CCARVVAGGPSNEQFF. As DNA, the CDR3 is TGCTGTGCTAGAGTTGTGGCGGGGGGGCCGTCCAATGAGCAGTTCTTC.

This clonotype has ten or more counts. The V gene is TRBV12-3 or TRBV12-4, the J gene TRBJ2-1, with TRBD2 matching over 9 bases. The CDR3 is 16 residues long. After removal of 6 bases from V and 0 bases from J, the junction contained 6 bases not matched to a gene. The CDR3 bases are TGTGCCAGCAGACGGACTAGCGAGTCCTCCTACAATGAGCAGTTCTTC. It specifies CASRRTSESSYNEQFF.

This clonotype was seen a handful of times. Written as DNA, the CDR3 is TGTGCCAGCAGTTTAGCGGGGATTAACTACGAGCAGTACTTC. Translation: CASSLAGINYEQYF. This rearrangement joins TRBV27 to TRBJ2-7; D might be TRBD2 (6 bases). This CDR3 region has 14 residues. Germline V gene lookup returns CDR1 MNHEY and CDR2 SMNVEV (reference sequence). V lost 2 bases, J lost 3 bases, and 11 bases lay in between.

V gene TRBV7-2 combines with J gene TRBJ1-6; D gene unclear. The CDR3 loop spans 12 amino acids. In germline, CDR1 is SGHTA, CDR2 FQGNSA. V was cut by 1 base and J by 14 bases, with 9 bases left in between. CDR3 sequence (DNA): TGTGCCAGCAGCTTAGTCCAGAGGACCCTCCACTTT. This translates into CASSLVQRTLHF. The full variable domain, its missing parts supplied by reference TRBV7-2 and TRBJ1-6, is GAGVSQSPSNKVTEKGKDVELRCDPISGHTALYWYRQSLGQGLEFLIYFQGNSAPDKSGLPSDRFSAERTGGSVSTLTIQRTQQEDSAVYLCASSLVQRTLHFGNGTRLTVT.

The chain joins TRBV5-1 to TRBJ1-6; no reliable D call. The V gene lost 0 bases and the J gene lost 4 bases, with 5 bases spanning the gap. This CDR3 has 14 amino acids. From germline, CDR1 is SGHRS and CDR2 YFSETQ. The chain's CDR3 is CASSLEKYNSPLHF. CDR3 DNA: TGCGCCAGCAGCTTGGAGAAGTATAATTCACCCCTCCACTTT.

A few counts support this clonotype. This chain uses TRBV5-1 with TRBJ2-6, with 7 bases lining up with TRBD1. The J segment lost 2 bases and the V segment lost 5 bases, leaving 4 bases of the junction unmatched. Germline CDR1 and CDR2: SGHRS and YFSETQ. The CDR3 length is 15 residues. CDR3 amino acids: CASRLQGAGANVLTF. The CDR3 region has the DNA TGCGCCAGCAGGCTTCAGGGGGCTGGGGCCAACGTCCTGACTTTC.

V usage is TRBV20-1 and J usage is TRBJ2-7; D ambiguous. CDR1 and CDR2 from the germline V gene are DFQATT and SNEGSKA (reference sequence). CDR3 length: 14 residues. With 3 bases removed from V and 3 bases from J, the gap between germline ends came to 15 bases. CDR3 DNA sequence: TGCAGTGCTAGCCCCCCGGGCAGCGACTACGAGCAGTACTTC. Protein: CSASPPGSDYEQYF.

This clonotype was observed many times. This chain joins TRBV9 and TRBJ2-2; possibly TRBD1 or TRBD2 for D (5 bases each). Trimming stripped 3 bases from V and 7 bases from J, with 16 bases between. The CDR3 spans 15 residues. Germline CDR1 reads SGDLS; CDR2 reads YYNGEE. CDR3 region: CASSGRGDSGGELFF. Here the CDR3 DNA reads TGTGCCAGCAGCGGTAGAGGGGATTCGGGCGGGGAGCTGTTTTTT.

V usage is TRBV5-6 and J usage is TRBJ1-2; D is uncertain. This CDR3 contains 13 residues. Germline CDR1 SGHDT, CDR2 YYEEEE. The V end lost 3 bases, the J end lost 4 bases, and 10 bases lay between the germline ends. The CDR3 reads CASSSDPIYGYTF. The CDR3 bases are TGTGCCAGCAGCTCTGACCCGATCTATGGCTACACCTTC.

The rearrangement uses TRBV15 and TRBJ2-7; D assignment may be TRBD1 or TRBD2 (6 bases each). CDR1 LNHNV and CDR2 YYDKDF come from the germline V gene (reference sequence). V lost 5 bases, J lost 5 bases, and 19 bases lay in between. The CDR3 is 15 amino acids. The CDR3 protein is CATSGGTWASNEQYF. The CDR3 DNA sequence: TGTGCCACCAGCGGAGGGACATGGGCCTCGAACGAGCAGTACTTC. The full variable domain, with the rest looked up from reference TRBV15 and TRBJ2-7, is DAMVIQNPRYQVTQFGKPVTLSCSQTLNHNVMYWYQQKSSQAPKLLFHYYDKDFNNEADTPDNFQSRRPNTSFCFLDIRSPGLGDTAMYLCATSGGTWASNEQYFGPGTRLTVT.

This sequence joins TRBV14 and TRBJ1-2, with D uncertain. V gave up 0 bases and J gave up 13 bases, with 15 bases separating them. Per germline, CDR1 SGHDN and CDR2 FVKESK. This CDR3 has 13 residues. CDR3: CASSQDWTASCTF. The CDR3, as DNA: TGTGCCAGCAGCCAAGATTGGACCGCTAGTTGCACCTTC. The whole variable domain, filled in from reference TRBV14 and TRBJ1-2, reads EAGVTQFPSHSVIEKGQTVTLRCDPISGHDNLYWYRRVMGKEIKFLLHFVKESKQDESGMPNNRFLAERTGGTYSTLKVQPAELEDSGVYFCASSQDWTASCTFGSGTRLTVV.

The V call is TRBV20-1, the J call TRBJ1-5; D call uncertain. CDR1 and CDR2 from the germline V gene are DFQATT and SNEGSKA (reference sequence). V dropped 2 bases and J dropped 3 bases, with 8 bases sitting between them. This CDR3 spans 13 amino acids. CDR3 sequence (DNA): TGCAGTGCTAGAACTGACTTCAATCAGCCCCAGCATTTT. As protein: CSARTDFNQPQHF.